Listed below are T cell receptor beta chains from one sample, sequenced in a study of CD8 T cells in ankylosing spondylitis. TCRdb analysed the 5' RACE reads with MiXCR anew, one entry per CDR3 protein. The repertoire holds 450,000 or so distinct CDR3 sequences, with roughly 26% as singletons. The sample consisted of blood, either unsorted or a sorted T cell fraction (not recorded which). These receptors all come from a male donor with ankylosing spondylitis. CDR3s include the opening cysteine and the closing phenylalanine or tryptophan. D genes are given only for firm matches. Not every row has a clone size; where given, it reads once, few, many or a size class.

D: TRBD2
size: .
J: TRBJ2-1
V: TRBV29-1
CDR3: CSGTSGAPPYNEQFF
DNA: TGCAGCGGGACTAGCGGGGCCCCTCCCTACAATGAGCAGTTCTTC

D: TRBD1
size: .
J: TRBJ1-2
V: TRBV6-1
CDR3: CASTYAGGTGAGYTF
DNA: TGTGCCAGCACCTACGCAGGGGGGACCGGGGCGGGCTACACCTTC

D: .
size: many
J: TRBJ2-1
V: TRBV5-1
CDR3: CASSGEPSSYNEQFF
DNA: TGCGCCAGCAGCGGGGAACCCAGCTCCTACAATGAGCAGTTCTTC

D: .
size: few
J: TRBJ1-4
V: TRBV12-3/TRBV12-4
CDR3: CASSILDHEKLFF
DNA: TGTGCCAGCAGCATCCTTGATCACGAAAAACTGTTTTTT

D: .
size: .
J: TRBJ2-5
V: TRBV6-1
CDR3: CASSQIRGIGETQYF
DNA: TGTGCCAGCAGCCAAATCCGGGGGATAGGAGAGACCCAGTACTTC

D: .
size: .
J: TRBJ1-5
V: TRBV3-1
CDR3: CASSQDGTANQPQHF
DNA: TGTGCCAGCAGCCAAGACGGGACGGCCAATCAGCCCCAGCATTTT

D: TRBD2
size: .
J: TRBJ2-5
V: TRBV7-9
CDR3: CASSLAAGVETQYF
DNA: TGTGCCAGCAGCTTAGCAGCGGGAGTGGAGACCCAGTACTTC

D: TRBD2
size: .
J: TRBJ2-1
V: TRBV4-1
CDR3: CASSQDPPGRGWNEQFF
DNA: TGCGCCAGCAGCCAAGACCCCCCCGGGAGGGGGTGGAATGAGCAGTTCTTC

D: TRBD1
size: .
J: TRBJ2-1
V: TRBV11-2
CDR3: CASSFLIPGQGSFEQFF
DNA: TGTGCCAGCAGCTTCCTAATCCCGGGACAGGGTTCATTTGAGCAGTTCTTC

D: TRBD2
size: few
J: TRBJ2-1
V: TRBV3-1
CDR3: CASRGSGGWDNEQFF
DNA: TGTGCCAGCAGAGGTAGCGGGGGTTGGGACAATGAGCAGTTCTTC

D: TRBD1
size: .
J: TRBJ2-3
V: TRBV12-3/TRBV12-4
CDR3: CASSTLGAGGNSHTDTQYF
DNA: TGTGCCAGCAGCACCCTGGGAGCAGGGGGCAATTCCCACACAGATACGCAGTATTTT

D: TRBD2
size: .
J: TRBJ2-1
V: TRBV29-1
CDR3: CSVEDSGRADEQFF
DNA: TGCAGCGTTGAAGACAGCGGGAGGGCCGATGAGCAGTTCTTC

D: .
size: few
J: TRBJ1-6
V: TRBV7-2
CDR3: CASTTTGRDSPLHF
DNA: TGTGCCAGCACCACCACAGGGCGGGATTCACCCCTCCACTTT

D: TRBD2
size: .
J: TRBJ2-4
V: TRBV5-1
CDR3: CASSLIAGLAKNIQYF
DNA: TGCGCCAGCAGCTTAATAGCGGGTCTAGCCAAAAACATTCAGTACTTC

D: TRBD2
size: once
J: TRBJ2-7
V: TRBV2
CDR3: CASSPGGFRLFVQYF
DNA: TGTGCCAGCAGCCCCGGGGGGTTCCGTCTCTTCGTGCAGTACTTC

D: TRBD2
size: .
J: TRBJ2-2
V: TRBV7-2
CDR3: CASRAVAGAGELFF
DNA: TGTGCCAGCCGCGCCGTAGCGGGGGCCGGGGAGCTGTTTTTT

D: .
size: .
J: TRBJ2-7
V: TRBV20-1
CDR3: CSAIHEDSEQYF
DNA: TGCAGTGCTATCCACGAGGACAGTGAGCAGTACTTC

D: TRBD1
size: few
J: TRBJ1-2
V: TRBV16
CDR3: CASSATGTGGYYGYTF
DNA: TGTGCCAGCAGCGCCACCGGGACAGGGGGCTACTATGGCTACACCTTC

D: TRBD2
size: few
J: TRBJ2-1
V: TRBV5-1
CDR3: CASSSVAGTNNEQFF
DNA: TGCGCCAGCAGCTCCGTAGCGGGAACCAACAATGAGCAGTTCTTC

D: .
size: .
J: TRBJ2-5
V: TRBV9
CDR3: CASSAPSLALETQYF
DNA: TGTGCCAGCAGCGCCCCATCACTAGCCTTGGAGACCCAGTACTTC

D: .
size: few
J: TRBJ2-2
V: TRBV7-9
CDR3: CASSRSPSGELFF
DNA: TGTGCCAGCTCCCGGAGTCCCTCTGGGGAGCTGTTTTTT

D: TRBD1
size: .
J: TRBJ2-5
V: TRBV10-2
CDR3: CASSGNRGGETQYF
DNA: TGCGCCAGCAGTGGGAACAGGGGTGGAGAGACCCAGTACTTC

D: TRBD2
size: few
J: TRBJ2-3
V: TRBV27
CDR3: CASRVTSGPDTQYF
DNA: TGTGCCAGCAGGGTTACTAGCGGTCCCGATACGCAGTATTTT

D: .
size: once
J: TRBJ1-1
V: TRBV5-1
CDR3: CASTQGGGVNTEAFF
DNA: TGCGCCAGCACCCAAGGCGGGGGGGTCAACACTGAAGCTTTCTTT

D: TRBD1
size: few
J: TRBJ2-7
V: TRBV11-1
CDR3: CASSVSGTDSYEQYF
DNA: TGTGCCAGCAGCGTATCCGGGACAGATTCCTACGAGCAGTACTTC

D: .
size: .
J: TRBJ2-5
V: TRBV2
CDR3: CASSERRRTQYF
DNA: TGTGCCAGCAGTGAAAGGCGGCGGACCCAGTACTTC

D: .
size: few
J: TRBJ1-1
V: TRBV6-1
CDR3: CASTEGLLLNTEAFF
DNA: TGTGCCAGCACAGAGGGGCTCCTTTTGAACACTGAAGCTTTCTTT

D: .
size: .
J: TRBJ1-5
V: TRBV20-1
CDR3: CSARVLGGNQPQHF
DNA: TGCAGTGCTAGAGTGCTGGGAGGCAATCAGCCCCAGCATTTT

D: .
size: .
J: TRBJ1-2
V: TRBV12-3/TRBV12-4
CDR3: CASSHDSYYTF
DNA: TGTGCCAGCAGCCATGACAGTTACTACACCTTC

D: .
size: many
J: TRBJ2-7
V: TRBV7-9
CDR3: CASSRGDLAHEQYF
DNA: TGTGCCAGCAGCAGGGGCGATTTAGCCCACGAGCAGTACTTC

D: .
size: .
J: TRBJ1-2
V: TRBV10-2
CDR3: CASSGVNYGYTF
DNA: TGCGCCAGCAGTGGGGTTAACTATGGCTACACCTTC

D: TRBD1
size: few
J: TRBJ1-2
V: TRBV20-1
CDR3: CSARGSRGQINYGYTF
DNA: TGCAGTGCTAGAGGGTCCCGGGGACAGATAAACTATGGCTACACCTTC

D: .
size: few
J: TRBJ1-1
V: TRBV20-1
CDR3: CSARADPGRANTEAFF
DNA: TGCAGTGCTAGGGCTGACCCGGGACGGGCGAACACTGAAGCTTTCTTT

D: TRBD1
size: .
J: TRBJ1-1
V: TRBV12-3/TRBV12-4
CDR3: CASSATGGKGDTEAFF
DNA: TGTGCCAGCAGTGCGACAGGGGGGAAAGGGGACACTGAAGCTTTCTTT

D: .
size: few
J: TRBJ2-7
V: TRBV5-5
CDR3: CASSFAPFPYEQYF
DNA: TGTGCCAGCAGCTTTGCACCTTTTCCCTACGAGCAGTACTTC

D: TRBD1
size: few
J: TRBJ1-6
V: TRBV27
CDR3: CASSTPGQGAGSPLHF
DNA: TGTGCCAGCAGCACGCCGGGACAGGGGGCCGGTTCACCCCTCCACTTT

D: TRBD2
size: few
J: TRBJ2-7
V: TRBV12-3/TRBV12-4
CDR3: CASRGLAGGGQYF
DNA: TGTGCCAGCAGGGGACTAGCGGGAGGCGGGCAGTACTTC

D: .
size: .
J: TRBJ1-1
V: TRBV5-1
CDR3: CASSLGGSLLRTEAFF
DNA: TGCGCCAGCAGCTTGGGGGGAAGCCTCCTTCGGACTGAAGCTTTCTTT

D: TRBD1
size: .
J: TRBJ1-6
V: TRBV6-1
CDR3: CASSKDRGGNSPLHF
DNA: TGTGCCAGCAGTAAAGACAGGGGTGGTAATTCACCCCTCCACTTT

D: .
size: .
J: TRBJ2-1
V: TRBV9
CDR3: CASSVGLTYNEQFF
DNA: TGTGCCAGCAGCGTAGGGTTGACTTACAATGAGCAGTTCTTC

D: TRBD2
size: .
J: TRBJ2-3
V: TRBV5-1
CDR3: CASSLVTSGKDTQYF
DNA: TGCGCCAGCAGCTTGGTGACTAGCGGGAAGGATACGCAGTATTTT

D: TRBD2
size: .
J: TRBJ2-1
V: TRBV20-1
CDR3: CSARGPRSGRGYNEQFF
DNA: TGCAGTGCTAGAGGCCCCCGAAGCGGGAGGGGCTACAATGAGCAGTTCTTC

D: .
size: .
J: TRBJ2-1
V: TRBV3-1
CDR3: CASSQVPANNEQFF
DNA: TGTGCCAGCAGCCAAGTGCCAGCTAACAATGAGCAGTTCTTC

D: TRBD1
size: few
J: TRBJ2-7
V: TRBV20-1
CDR3: CSASWDSYEQYF
DNA: TGCAGTGCTAGCTGGGACAGCTACGAGCAGTACTTC

D: TRBD2
size: few
J: TRBJ2-1
V: TRBV20-1
CDR3: CSARDPSGTSYNEQFF
DNA: TGCAGTGCTAGGGACCCTAGCGGGACGTCTTACAATGAGCAGTTCTTC

D: .
size: few
J: TRBJ2-4
V: TRBV7-9
CDR3: CASSLEGVLLYF
DNA: TGTGCCAGCAGCTTAGAAGGAGTTTTATTGTACTTC